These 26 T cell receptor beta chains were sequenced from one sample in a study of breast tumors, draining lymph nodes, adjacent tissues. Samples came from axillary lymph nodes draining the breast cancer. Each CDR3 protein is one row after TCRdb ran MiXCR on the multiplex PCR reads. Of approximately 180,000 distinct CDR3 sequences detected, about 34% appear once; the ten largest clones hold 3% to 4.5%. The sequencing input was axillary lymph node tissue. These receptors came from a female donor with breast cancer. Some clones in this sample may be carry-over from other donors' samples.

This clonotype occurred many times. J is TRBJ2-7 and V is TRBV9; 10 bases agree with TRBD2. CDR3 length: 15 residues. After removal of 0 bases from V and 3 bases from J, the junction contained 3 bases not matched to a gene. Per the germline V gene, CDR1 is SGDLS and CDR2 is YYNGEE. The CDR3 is CASSVAASGGYEQYF. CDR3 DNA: TGTGCCAGCAGCGTAGCGGCTAGCGGGGGCTACGAGCAGTACTTC. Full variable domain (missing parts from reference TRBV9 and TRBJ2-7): DSGVTQTPKHLITATGQRVTLRCSPRSGDLSVYWYQQSLDQGLQFLIQYYNGEERAKGNILERFSAQQFPDLHSELNLSSLELGDSALYFCASSVAASGGYEQYFGPGTRLTVT.

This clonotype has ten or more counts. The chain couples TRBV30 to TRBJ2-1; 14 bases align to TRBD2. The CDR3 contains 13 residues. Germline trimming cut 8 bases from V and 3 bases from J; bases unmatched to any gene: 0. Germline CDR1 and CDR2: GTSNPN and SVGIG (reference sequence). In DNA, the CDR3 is TGTGCCGGGACTAGCGGGGGCTACAATGAGCAGTTCTTC. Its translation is CAGTSGGYNEQFF.

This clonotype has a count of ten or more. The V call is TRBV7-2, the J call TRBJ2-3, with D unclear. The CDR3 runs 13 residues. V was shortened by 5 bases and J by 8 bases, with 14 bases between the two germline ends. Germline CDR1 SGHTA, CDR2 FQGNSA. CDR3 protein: CASSPGPVGTQYF. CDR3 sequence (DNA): TGTGCCAGCAGCCCGGGCCCTGTGGGTACGCAGTATTTT.

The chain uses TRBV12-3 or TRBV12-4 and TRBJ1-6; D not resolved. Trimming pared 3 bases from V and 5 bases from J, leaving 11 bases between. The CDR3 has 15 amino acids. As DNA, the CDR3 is TGTGCCAGCAGTTTGACTAGAGGCGATAATTCACCCCTCCACTTT. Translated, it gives CASSLTRGDNSPLHF.

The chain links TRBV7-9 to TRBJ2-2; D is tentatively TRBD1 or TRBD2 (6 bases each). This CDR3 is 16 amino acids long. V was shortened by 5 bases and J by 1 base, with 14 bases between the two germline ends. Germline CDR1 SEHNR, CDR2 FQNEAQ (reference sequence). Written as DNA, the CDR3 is TGTGCCAGCAGCACGGGGGCTACCGAGAACACCGGGGAGCTGTTTTTT. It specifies CASSTGATENTGELFF.

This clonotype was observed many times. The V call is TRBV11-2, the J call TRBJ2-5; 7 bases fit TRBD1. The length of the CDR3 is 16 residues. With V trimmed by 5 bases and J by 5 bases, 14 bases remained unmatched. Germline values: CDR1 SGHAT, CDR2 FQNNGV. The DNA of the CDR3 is TGTGCCAGCAGCCAAGGAGCACTAGGGGGCTTGGAGACCCAGTACTTC. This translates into CASSQGALGGLETQYF.

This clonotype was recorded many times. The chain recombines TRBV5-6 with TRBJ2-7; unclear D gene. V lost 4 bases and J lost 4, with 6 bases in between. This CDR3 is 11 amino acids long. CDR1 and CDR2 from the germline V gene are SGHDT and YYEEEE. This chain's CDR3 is CASSPRYEQYF. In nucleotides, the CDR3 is TGTGCCAGCAGCCCACGTTACGAGCAGTACTTC.

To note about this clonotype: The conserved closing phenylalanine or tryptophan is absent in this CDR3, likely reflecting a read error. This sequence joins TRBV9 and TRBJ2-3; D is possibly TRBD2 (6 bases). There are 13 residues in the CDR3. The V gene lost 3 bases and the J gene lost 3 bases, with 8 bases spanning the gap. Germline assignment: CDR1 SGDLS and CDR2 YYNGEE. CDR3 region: CASSAGLTDTQYS. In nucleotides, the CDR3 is TGTGCCAGCAGCGCAGGACTAACAGATACGCAGTATTCT.

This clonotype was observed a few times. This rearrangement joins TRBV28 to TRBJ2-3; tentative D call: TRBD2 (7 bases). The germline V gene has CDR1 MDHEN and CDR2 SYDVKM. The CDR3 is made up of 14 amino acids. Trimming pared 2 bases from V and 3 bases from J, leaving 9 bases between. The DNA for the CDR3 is TGTGCCAGCAGTTTAGGGGGGGCTACAGATACGCAGTATTTT. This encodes CASSLGGATDTQYF.

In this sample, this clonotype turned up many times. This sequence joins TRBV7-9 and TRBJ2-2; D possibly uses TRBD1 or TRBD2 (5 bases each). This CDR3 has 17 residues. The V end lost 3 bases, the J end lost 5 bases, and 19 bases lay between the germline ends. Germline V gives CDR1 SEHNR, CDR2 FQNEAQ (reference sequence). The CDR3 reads CASSFPSAGRITGELFF. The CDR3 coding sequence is TGTGCCAGCAGCTTTCCTTCGGCAGGGAGAATAACCGGGGAGCTGTTTTTT.

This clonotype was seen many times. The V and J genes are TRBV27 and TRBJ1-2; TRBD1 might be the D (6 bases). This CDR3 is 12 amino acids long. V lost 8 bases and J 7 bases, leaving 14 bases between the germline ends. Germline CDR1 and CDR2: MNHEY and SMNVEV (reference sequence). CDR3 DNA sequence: TGTGCCAGCGGATGGGGGGCGCGTGGCTACACCTTC. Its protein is CASGWGARGYTF.

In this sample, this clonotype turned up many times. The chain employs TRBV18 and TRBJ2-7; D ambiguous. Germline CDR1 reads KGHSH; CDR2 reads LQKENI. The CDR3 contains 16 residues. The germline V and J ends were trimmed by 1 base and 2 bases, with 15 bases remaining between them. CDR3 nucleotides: TGTGCCAGCTCACCACGGGCATCCGTGAAAACCTACGAGCAGTACTTC. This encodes CASSPRASVKTYEQYF. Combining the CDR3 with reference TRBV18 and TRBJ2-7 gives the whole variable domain NAGVMQNPRHLVRRRGQEARLRCSPMKGHSHVYWYRQLPEEGLKFMVYLQKENIIDESGMPKERFSAEFPKEGPSILRIQQVVRGDSAAYFCASSPRASVKTYEQYFGPGTRLTVT.

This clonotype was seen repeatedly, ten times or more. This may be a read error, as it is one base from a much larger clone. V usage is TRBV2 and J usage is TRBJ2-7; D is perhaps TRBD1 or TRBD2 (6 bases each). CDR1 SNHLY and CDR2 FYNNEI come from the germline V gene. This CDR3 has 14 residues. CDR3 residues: CVSRDWGADYEQYF. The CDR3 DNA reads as TGTGTCAGCAGGGACTGGGGGGCGGACTACGAGCAGTACTTC.

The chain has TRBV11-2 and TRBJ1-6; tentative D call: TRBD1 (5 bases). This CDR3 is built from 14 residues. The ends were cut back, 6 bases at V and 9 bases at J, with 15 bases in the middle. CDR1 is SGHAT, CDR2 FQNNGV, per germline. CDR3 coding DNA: TGTGCCAGCAGACGTACGGGCCAGGGTTCACCCCTCCACTTT. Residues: CASRRTGQGSPLHF.

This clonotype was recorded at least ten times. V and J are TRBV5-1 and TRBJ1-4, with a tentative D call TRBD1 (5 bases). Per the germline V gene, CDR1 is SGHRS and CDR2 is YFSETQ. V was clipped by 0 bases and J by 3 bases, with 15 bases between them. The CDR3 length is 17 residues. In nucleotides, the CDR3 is TGCGCCAGCAGCTTGGAAGTAGTGGGGGATTCTAATGAAAAACTGTTTTTT. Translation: CASSLEVVGDSNEKLFF.

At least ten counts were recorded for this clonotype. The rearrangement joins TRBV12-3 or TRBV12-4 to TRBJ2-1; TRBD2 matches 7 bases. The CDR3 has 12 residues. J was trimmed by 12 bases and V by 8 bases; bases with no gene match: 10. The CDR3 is CASARDYDRQFF. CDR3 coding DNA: TGTGCCAGCGCACGGGACTACGACCGGCAGTTCTTC.

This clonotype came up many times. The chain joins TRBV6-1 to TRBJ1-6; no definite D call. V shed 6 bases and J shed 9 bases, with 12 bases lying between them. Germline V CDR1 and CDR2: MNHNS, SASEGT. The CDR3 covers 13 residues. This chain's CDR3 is CASSPGGGSPLHF. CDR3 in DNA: TGTGCCAGCAGCCCGGGCGGAGGTTCACCCCTCCACTTT.

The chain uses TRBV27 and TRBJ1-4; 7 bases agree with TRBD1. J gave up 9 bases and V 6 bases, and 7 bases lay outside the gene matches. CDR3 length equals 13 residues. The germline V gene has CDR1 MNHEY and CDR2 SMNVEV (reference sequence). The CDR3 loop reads CASSPGTEQKLFF. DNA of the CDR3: TGTGCCAGCAGCCCCGGGACAGAGCAAAAACTGTTTTTT.

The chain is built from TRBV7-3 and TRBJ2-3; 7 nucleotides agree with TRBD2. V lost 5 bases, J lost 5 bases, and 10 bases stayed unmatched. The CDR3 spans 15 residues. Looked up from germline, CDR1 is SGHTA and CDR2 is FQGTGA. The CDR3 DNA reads TGTGCCAGCAGCATGCCTAGCGGAAATGGAGATACGCAGTATTTT. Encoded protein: CASSMPSGNGDTQYF. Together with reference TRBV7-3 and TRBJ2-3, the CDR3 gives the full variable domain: GAGVSQTPSNKVTEKGKYVELRCDPISGHTALYWYRQSLGQGPEFLIYFQGTGAADDSGLPNDRFFAVRPEGSVSTLKIQRTERGDSAVYLCASSMPSGNGDTQYFGPGTRLTVL.

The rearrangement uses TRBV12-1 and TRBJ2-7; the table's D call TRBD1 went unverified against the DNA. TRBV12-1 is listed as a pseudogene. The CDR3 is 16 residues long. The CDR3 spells CASSPPDRLGSYEQYF. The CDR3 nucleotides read TGTGCCAGCAGCCCCCCGGACAGGTTAGGCTCCTACGAGCAGTACTTC.

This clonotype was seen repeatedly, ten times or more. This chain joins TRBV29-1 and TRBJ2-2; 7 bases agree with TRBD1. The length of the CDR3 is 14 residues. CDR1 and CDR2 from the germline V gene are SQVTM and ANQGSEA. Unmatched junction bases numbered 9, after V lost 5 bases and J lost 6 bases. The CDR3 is CSVISGGRSGELFF. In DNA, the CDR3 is TGCAGCGTTATCTCAGGGGGTCGTTCCGGGGAGCTGTTTTTT.

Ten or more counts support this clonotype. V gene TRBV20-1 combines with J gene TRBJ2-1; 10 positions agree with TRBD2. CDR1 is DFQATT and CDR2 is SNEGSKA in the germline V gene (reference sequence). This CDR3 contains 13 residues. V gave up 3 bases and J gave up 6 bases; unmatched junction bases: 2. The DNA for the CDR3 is TGCAGTGCTAGGCTAGCGGGAGTCAATGAGCAGTTCTTC. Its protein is CSARLAGVNEQFF.

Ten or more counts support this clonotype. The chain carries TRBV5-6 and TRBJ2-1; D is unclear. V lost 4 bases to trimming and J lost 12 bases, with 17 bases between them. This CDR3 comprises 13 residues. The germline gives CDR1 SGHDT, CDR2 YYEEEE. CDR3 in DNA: TGTGCCAGCAGCCGTAGGTTCGCTTCCGCGCAGTTCTTC. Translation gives CASSRRFASAQFF.

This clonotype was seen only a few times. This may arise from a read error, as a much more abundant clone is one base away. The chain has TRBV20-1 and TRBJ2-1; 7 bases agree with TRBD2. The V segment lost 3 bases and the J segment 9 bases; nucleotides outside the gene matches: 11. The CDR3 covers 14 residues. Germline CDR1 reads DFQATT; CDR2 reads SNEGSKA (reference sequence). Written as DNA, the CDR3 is TGCAGTGCTAGTGCGCGGGAGAGCCCCACTGAGCAGTTCTTC. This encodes CSASARESPTEQFF.

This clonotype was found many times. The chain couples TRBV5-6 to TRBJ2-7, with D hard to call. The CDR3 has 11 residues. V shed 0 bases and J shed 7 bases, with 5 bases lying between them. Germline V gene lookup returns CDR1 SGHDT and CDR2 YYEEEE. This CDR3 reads CASSLGEEQYF. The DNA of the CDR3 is TGTGCCAGCAGCTTGGGAGAGGAGCAGTACTTC.

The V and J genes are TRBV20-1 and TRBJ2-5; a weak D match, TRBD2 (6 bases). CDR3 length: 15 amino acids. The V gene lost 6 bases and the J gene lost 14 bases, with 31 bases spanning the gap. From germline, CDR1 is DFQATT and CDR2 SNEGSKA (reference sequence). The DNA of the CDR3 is TGCAGTGCGACCTATGGGACTTCGCCAGCGGAGACCCTATACTTC. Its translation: CSATYGTSPAETLYF.